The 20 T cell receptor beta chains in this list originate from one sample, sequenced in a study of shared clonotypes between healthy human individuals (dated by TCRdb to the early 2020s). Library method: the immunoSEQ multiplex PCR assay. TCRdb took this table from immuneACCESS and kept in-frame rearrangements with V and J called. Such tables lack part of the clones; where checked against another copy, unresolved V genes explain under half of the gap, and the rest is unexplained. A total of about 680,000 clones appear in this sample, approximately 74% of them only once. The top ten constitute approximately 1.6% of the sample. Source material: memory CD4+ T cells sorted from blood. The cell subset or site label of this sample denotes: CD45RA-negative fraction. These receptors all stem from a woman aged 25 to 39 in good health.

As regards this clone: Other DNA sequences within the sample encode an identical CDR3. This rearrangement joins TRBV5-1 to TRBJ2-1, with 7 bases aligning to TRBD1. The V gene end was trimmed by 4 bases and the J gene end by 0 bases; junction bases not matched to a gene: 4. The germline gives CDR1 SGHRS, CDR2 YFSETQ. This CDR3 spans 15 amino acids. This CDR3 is CASSRDSHSYNEQFF. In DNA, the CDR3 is TGCGCCAGCAGCCGGGACAGTCACTCCTACAATGAGCAGTTCTTC.

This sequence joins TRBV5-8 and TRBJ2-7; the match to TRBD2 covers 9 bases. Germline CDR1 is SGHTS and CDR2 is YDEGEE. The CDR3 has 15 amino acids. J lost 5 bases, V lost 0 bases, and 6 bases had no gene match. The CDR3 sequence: CASSLVPSGINEQYF. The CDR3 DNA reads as TGTGCCAGCAGCTTGGTACCTAGCGGGATCAACGAGCAGTACTTC. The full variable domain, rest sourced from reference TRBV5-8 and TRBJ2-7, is EAGVTQSPTHLIKTRGQQATLRCSPISGHTSVYWYQQALGLGLQFLLWYDEGEERNRGNFPPRFSGRQFPNYSSELNVNALELEDSALYLCASSLVPSGINEQYFGPGTRLTVT.

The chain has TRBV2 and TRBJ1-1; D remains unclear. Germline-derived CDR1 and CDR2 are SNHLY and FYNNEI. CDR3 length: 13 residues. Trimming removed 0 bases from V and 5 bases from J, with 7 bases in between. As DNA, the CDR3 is TGTGCCAGCAGTGAAGCGGAGGGTACTGAAGCTTTCTTT. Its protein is CASSEAEGTEAFF. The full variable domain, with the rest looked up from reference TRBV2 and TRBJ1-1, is EPEVTQTPSHQVTQMGQEVILRCVPISNHLYFYWYRQILGQKVEFLVSFYNNEISEKSEIFDDQFSVERPDGSNFTLKIRSTKLEDSAMYFCASSEAEGTEAFFGQGTRLTVV.

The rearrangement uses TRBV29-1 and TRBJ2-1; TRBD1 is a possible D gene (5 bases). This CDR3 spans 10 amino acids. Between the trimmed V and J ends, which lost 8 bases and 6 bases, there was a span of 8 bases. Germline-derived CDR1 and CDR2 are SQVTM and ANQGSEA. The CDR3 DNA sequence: TGCAGCATTGGGGCCAATGAGCAGTTCTTC. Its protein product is CSIGANEQFF.

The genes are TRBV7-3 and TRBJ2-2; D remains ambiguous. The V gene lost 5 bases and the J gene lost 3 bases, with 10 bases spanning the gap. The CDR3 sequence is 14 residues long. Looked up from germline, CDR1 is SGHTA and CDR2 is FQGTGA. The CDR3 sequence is CASSPDTDTGELFF. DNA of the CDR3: TGTGCCAGCAGCCCTGACACGGACACCGGGGAGCTGTTTTTT.

The CDR3 nucleotides are TGTGCCAGCTCACCACCCAGCGGGAGAATCACAGATACGCAGTATTTT. Protein: CASSPPSGRITDTQYF. The chain recombines TRBV18 with TRBJ2-3, with 8 bases lining up with TRBD2. This CDR3 is built from 16 residues. Losses at the gene ends were 0 bases for V and 2 bases for J; bases not matched to a gene: 4. The germline V gene encodes CDR1 KGHSH and CDR2 LQKENI.

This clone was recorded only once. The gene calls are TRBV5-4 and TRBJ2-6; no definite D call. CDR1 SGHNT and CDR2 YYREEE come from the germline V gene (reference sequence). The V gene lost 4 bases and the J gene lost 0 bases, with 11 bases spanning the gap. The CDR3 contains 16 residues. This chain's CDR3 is CASSQKFSSGANVLTF. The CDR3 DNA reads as TGTGCCAGCAGCCAGAAGTTTAGCTCTGGGGCCAACGTCCTGACTTTC.

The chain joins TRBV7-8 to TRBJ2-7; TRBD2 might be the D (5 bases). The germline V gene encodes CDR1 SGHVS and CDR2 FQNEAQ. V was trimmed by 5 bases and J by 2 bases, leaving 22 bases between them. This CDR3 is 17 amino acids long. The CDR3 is CASSGQPGLHGTYEQYF. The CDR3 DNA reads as TGTGCCAGCAGCGGCCAACCAGGACTGCACGGAACCTACGAGCAGTACTTC.

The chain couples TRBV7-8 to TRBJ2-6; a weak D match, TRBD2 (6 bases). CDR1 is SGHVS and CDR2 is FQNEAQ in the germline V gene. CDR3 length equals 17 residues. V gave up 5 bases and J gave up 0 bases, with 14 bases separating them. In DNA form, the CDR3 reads TGTGCCAGCAGCCCTTTGAGCGGGTACTCTGGGGCCAACGTCCTGACTTTC. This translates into CASSPLSGYSGANVLTF.

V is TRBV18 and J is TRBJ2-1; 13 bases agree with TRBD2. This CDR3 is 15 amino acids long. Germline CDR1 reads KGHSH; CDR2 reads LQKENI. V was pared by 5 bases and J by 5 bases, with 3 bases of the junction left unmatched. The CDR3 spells CASSRTSGSNNEQFF. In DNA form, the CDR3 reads TGTGCCAGCTCAAGGACTAGCGGGAGCAACAATGAGCAGTTCTTC.

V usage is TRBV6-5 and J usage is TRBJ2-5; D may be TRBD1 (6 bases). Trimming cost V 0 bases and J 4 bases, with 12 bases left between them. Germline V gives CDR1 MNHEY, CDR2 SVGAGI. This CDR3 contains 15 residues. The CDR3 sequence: CASSYSSQGSETQYF. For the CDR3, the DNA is TGTGCCAGCAGTTACTCGAGTCAGGGGTCAGAGACCCAGTACTTC.

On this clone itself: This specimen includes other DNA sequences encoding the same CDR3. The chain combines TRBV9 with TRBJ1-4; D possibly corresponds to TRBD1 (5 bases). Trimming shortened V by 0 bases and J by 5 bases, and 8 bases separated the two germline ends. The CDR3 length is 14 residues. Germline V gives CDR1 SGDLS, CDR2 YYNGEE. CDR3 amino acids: CASSVDRGNEKLFF. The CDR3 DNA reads TGTGCCAGCAGCGTAGATCGGGGGAATGAAAAACTGTTTTTT.

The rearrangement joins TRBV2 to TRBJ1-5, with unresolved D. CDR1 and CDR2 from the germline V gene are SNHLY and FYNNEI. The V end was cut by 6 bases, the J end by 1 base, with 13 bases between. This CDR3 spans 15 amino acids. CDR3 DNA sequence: TGTGCCAGCAGGATGGAACACTCGAGCAATCAGCCCCAGCATTTT. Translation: CASRMEHSSNQPQHF.

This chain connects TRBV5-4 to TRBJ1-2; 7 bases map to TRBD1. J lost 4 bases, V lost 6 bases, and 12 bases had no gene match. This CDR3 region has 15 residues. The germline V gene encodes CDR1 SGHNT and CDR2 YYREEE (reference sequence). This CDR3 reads CASKSGTAAVYGYTF. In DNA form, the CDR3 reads TGTGCCAGCAAATCCGGGACAGCAGCCGTCTATGGCTACACCTTC.

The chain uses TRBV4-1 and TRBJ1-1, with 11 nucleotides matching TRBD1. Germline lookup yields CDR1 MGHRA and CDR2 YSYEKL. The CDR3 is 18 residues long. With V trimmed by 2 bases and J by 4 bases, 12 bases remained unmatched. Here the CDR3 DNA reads TGCGCCAGCAGCCAAAAATCCCAGGGGACAGGGGGTAGCACTGAAGCTTTCTTT. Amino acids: CASSQKSQGTGGSTEAFF.

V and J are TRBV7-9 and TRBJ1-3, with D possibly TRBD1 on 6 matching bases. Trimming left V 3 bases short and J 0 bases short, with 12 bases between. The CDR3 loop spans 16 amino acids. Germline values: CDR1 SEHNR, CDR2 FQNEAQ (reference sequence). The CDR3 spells CASSFRGLSSGNTIYF. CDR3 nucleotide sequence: TGTGCCAGCAGCTTTCGGGGGCTGAGCTCTGGAAACACCATATATTTT.

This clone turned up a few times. The CDR3 sequence: CASSILRGSTDTQYF. The DNA for the CDR3 is TGTGCCAGTAGTATTTTAAGGGGGAGCACAGATACGCAGTATTTT. The chain is built from TRBV19 and TRBJ2-3; possibly TRBD1 for D (6 bases). The CDR3 consists of 15 residues. The V end was cut by 3 bases, the J end by 0 bases, with 10 bases between. The germline gives CDR1 LNHDA, CDR2 SQIVND (reference sequence).

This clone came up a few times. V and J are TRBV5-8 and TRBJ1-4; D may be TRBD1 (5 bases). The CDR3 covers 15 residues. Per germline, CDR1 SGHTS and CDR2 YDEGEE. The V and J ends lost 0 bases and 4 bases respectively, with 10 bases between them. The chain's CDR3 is CASSLEGRLNEKLFF. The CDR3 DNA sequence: TGTGCCAGCAGCTTGGAGGGACGGCTTAATGAAAAACTGTTTTTT.

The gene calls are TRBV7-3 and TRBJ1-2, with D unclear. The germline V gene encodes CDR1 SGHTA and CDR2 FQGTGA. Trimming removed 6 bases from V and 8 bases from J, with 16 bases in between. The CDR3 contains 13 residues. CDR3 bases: TGTGCCAGCAGGGAAAGGTCTACGGAAGGCTACACCTTC. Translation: CASRERSTEGYTF.

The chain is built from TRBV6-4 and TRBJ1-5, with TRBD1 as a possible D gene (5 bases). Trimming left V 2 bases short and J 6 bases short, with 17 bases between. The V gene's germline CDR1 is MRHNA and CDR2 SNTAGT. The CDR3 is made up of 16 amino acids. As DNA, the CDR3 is TGTGCCAGCAGTGACCCGCCCAGGGCGGGTACTCAGCCCCAGCATTTT. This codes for CASSDPPRAGTQPQHF.